The TCR beta chain described here comes from a study of shared clonotypes between healthy human individuals. The table came from immunoSEQ multiplex PCR; TCRdb's copy has only in-frame clones and leaves some out. The sample gives millions of clones, 85% to 95% of which show up once; roughly 0.13% is in the top ten. Germline V gene lookup returns CDR1 GTSNPN and CDR2 SVGIG (reference sequence). The V and J ends lost 4 bases and 5 bases, in that order; junction bases with no gene match: 5. The CDR3 is 13 residues long. Comment on this clone: No antigen is known for it.

Broader study findings: With few donors, the genetic and exposure-history diversity represented was limited. The study's rarefaction showed incomplete sorted-subset sequencing despite large depth. Non-shared clonotypes displayed generation probabilities falling below those of clonotypes present in all four donors.

The sequencing input was naive CD4+ T cells sorted from blood. Sample subset: CD45RA+ positively selected. The V call is TRBV30, the J call TRBJ1-5; TRBD1 matches at 7 bases. This TCR was recovered from a man in his late teens or twenties in good health. This CDR3 reads CAWTRDSDQPQHF. The CDR3 nucleotides are TGTGCCTGGACTCGGGACAGCGATCAGCCCCAGCATTTT.